One sample yielded the 10 T cell receptor beta chains listed below, sequenced in a study of cytomegalovirus exposure and HLA in healthy donors. PCR used 60 Vbeta primers and 13 Jbeta primers. Sequenced by immunoSEQ multiplex PCR; TCRdb stores in-frame clones only, minus some. The data hold about 150,000 clones, with over 70% observed a single time. The specimen sequenced was PBMCs. The source is a woman aged 45 to 65 in good health and CMV-seropositive.

The table lists this clone with a few counts. Germline is not matched at one junction end, which may reflect a read error. J is TRBJ2-4 and V is TRBV7-2, with D perhaps matching TRBD2 (5 bases). The CDR3 runs to 15 residues. The V gene's germline CDR1 is SGHTA and CDR2 FQGNSA. CDR3 sequence (DNA): TGTGCCAGCAGCTTAGGGTCGCTAGCCAAAAACAGTCAGTACTTC. The encoded protein is CASSLGSLAKNSQYF.

The rearrangement links TRBV19 to TRBJ2-7; 7 bases are shared with TRBD2. The CDR3 covers 15 residues. CDR1 LNHDA and CDR2 SQIVND come from the germline V gene (reference sequence). V shed 6 bases and J 5 bases; nucleotides not matched to a gene: 13. The CDR3 sequence is CASSIAAGEGNEQYF. CDR3 DNA sequence: TGTGCCAGTAGCATCGCGGCGGGAGAGGGCAACGAGCAGTACTTC.

This chain joins TRBV28 and TRBJ1-2; 7 bases align to TRBD1. The V gene end was trimmed by 3 bases and the J gene end by 2 bases; junction bases not matched to a gene: 12. CDR1 MDHEN and CDR2 SYDVKM come from the germline V gene. The CDR3 covers 17 residues. CDR3 bases: TGTGCCAGCAGTTTCAGGGACTTCAGGGGGATAAACTATGGCTACACCTTC. Translating it yields CASSFRDFRGINYGYTF.

The rearrangement joins TRBV4-1 to TRBJ2-1; TRBD2 is a possible D gene (6 bases). The germline CDR1 and CDR2 sequences are MGHRA and YSYEKL. Between the trimmed V and J ends, which lost 3 bases and 2 bases, there was a span of 14 bases. The CDR3 has 16 residues. The CDR3 reads CASSHDRDSPYNEQFF. Here the CDR3 DNA reads TGCGCCAGCAGCCATGATCGGGACTCTCCCTACAATGAGCAGTTCTTC.

The chain employs TRBV18 and TRBJ2-7, with 9 bases that match TRBD2. Germline CDR1 KGHSH, CDR2 LQKENI. CDR3 length equals 16 residues. V lost 3 bases, J lost 1 base, and 7 bases stayed unmatched. The CDR3 loop is CASSPSGLAGSYEQYF. The CDR3 coding sequence is TGTGCCAGCTCACCGTCCGGGCTAGCGGGGTCCTACGAGCAGTACTTC.

The genes are TRBV6-4 and TRBJ1-2; the match to TRBD1 covers 8 bases. After removal of 5 bases from V and 7 bases from J, the junction contained 9 bases not matched to a gene. The germline V gene encodes CDR1 MRHNA and CDR2 SNTAGT. This CDR3 is built from 14 residues. CDR3 sequence (DNA): TGTGCCAGCAGTATCGACAGGGGCGCAGGTGGCTACACCTTC. Translated: CASSIDRGAGGYTF.

This sequence joins TRBV5-6 and TRBJ2-7, with 7 bases that match TRBD1. The CDR3 totals 13 residues. Trimming at V came to 4 bases and at J to 3 bases, leaving 4 bases not matched to a gene. Germline V gene lookup returns CDR1 SGHDT and CDR2 YYEEEE. As DNA, the CDR3 is TGTGCCAGCAGCGTTAGGACAGGCTACGAGCAGTACTTC. It codes for CASSVRTGYEQYF.

V and J are TRBV19 and TRBJ1-2; possible D gene TRBD1, 5 bases. The CDR3 runs to 14 residues. CDR1 and CDR2 (germline): LNHDA, SQIVND (reference sequence). Trimming removed 6 bases at V and 0 bases at J, with 11 bases between. CDR3 region: CASSHTGTNYGYTF. CDR3 sequence (DNA): TGTGCCAGTAGCCACACAGGTACTAACTATGGCTACACCTTC.

Written as DNA, the CDR3 is TGTGCCAGCAGCAAACACGGACAGAAAGAGACCCAGTACTTC. It codes for CASSKHGQKETQYF. This chain links TRBV28 with TRBJ2-5, with D maybe TRBD1 (6 bases). This CDR3 is built from 14 residues. V lost 6 bases and J lost 3, with 14 bases in between. The germline V gene encodes CDR1 MDHEN and CDR2 SYDVKM. Looking up the rest from reference TRBV28 and TRBJ2-5 gives the full variable domain: DVKVTQSSRYLVKRTGEKVFLECVQDMDHENMFWYRQDPGLGLRLIYFSYDVKMKEKGDIPEGYSVSREKKERFSLILESASTNQTSMYLCASSKHGQKETQYFGPGTRLLVL.

The chain combines TRBV5-1 with TRBJ2-2; perhaps TRBD2 as D (5 bases). There are 13 residues in the CDR3. The ends were cut back, 5 bases at V and 4 bases at J, with 9 bases in the middle. Per germline, CDR1 SGHRS and CDR2 YFSETQ. The CDR3 region is CASRPSGTGELFF. CDR3 sequence (DNA): TGCGCCAGCAGACCCAGCGGCACCGGGGAGCTGTTTTTT.